A selection of T cell receptor beta chains follows, all from one sample in a study of T cells after somatic rescue of genetic block. Generated by immunoSEQ multiplex PCR, the TCRdb table keeps only in-frame clones and is missing some. Here the sample spans about 15,000 clones, about three quarters being singletons. Sequencing used peripheral blood mononuclear cells (PBMCs). The receptors come from a man aged 18 to 30. The CDR3 runs from the conserved cysteine through the conserved F or W. The order of the fields is CDR3 length, D gene, J gene, V gene, clone size, CDR3 protein, CDR3 DNA. D genes are given only for firm matches. The size of a clone is reported for some rows only, either as once, few or many, or as a class for expanded clones.

18	TRBD2	TRBJ2-7	TRBV2	-	CASSLNTILLAGNYEQYF	TGTGCCAGCAGCCTTAACACAATATTACTAGCGGGTAATTACGAGCAGTACTTC
18	TRBD2	TRBJ2-4	TRBV5-1	-	CASSSGTADPGLAGIQYF	TGCGCCAGCAGCTCCGGGACAGCCGACCCGGGACTAGCGGGCATTCAGTACTTC
14	-	TRBJ2-7	TRBV30	once	CAWSVDSGSYEQYF	TGTGCCTGGAGTGTAGATTCAGGGTCCTACGAGCAGTACTTC
15	-	TRBJ2-4	TRBV2	-	CASSGVGGDLNIQYF	TGTGCCAGCAGTGGGGTCGGGGGCGACTTAAACATTCAGTACTTC
16	TRBD1	TRBJ1-2	TRBV6-5	few	CASSYSGTGGLHGYTF	TGTGCCAGCAGTTACTCGGGGACAGGGGGCCTTCATGGCTACACCTTC
13	-	TRBJ2-3	TRBV30	-	CAWRKTGTDTQYF	TGTGCCTGGAGAAAAACGGGCACAGATACGCAGTATTTT
15	-	TRBJ2-3	TRBV7-2	-	CASSFGLASTDTQYF	TGTGCCAGCAGCTTCGGTCTAGCGAGCACAGATACGCAGTATTTT
13	TRBD1	TRBJ2-7	TRBV19	few	CASMRTGGYEQYF	TGTGCCAGTATGAGGACAGGGGGCTACGAGCAGTACTTC
13	-	TRBJ1-5	TRBV7-8	few	CASSLGHTQPQHF	TGTGCCAGCAGCTTGGGCCATACCCAGCCCCAGCATTTT
11	-	TRBJ1-1	TRBV19	few	CASKENTEAFF	TGTGCCAGTAAGGAGAACACTGAAGCTTTCTTT
13	-	TRBJ2-7	TRBV6-5	-	CASSLLGYHEQYF	TGTGCCAGCAGTCTATTAGGGTACCACGAGCAGTACTTC
16	-	TRBJ1-4	TRBV11-2	-	CASSFNYNPTNEKLFF	TGTGCCAGCAGCTTTAATTATAACCCAACTAATGAAAAACTGTTTTTT
16	TRBD2	TRBJ2-2	TRBV30	-	CAWSVPSGRSTGELFF	TGTGCCTGGAGTGTACCTAGCGGGAGAAGCACCGGGGAGCTGTTTTTT
13	-	TRBJ2-7	TRBV7-9	once	CASSLGPGYEQYF	TGTGCCAGCAGCTTAGGACCCGGTTACGAGCAGTACTTC
12	-	TRBJ2-4	TRBV6-6	-	CASTDGGGIQYF	TGTGCCAGCACCGACGGAGGGGGCATTCAGTACTTC
13	-	TRBJ2-2	TRBV7-2	-	CASSLVNIGELFF	TGTGCCAGCAGCTTAGTAAATATTGGGGAGCTGTTTTTT
17	TRBD2	TRBJ2-5	TRBV5-1	-	CASSLAFGREGRETQYF	TGCGCCAGCAGCTTGGCGTTCGGGCGGGAGGGGCGAGAGACCCAGTACTTC
16	TRBD1	TRBJ1-4	TRBV5-1	once	CASSDYPGGPNEKLFF	TGCGCCAGCAGCGATTATCCAGGGGGTCCAAATGAAAAACTGTTTTTT
13	-	TRBJ2-7	TRBV28	few	CASSSGSPYEQYF	TGTGCCAGCAGTTCGGGTTCCCCCTACGAGCAGTACTTC
15	TRBD1	TRBJ1-1	TRBV6-5	-	CASSYFIGGGTEAFF	TGTGCCAGCAGTTACTTTATAGGGGGCGGGACTGAAGCTTTCTTT
13	-	TRBJ2-5	TRBV7-3	-	CASSLFPQETQYF	TGTGCCAGCAGCTTATTTCCACAAGAGACCCAGTACTTC
14	TRBD1	TRBJ1-1	TRBV11-2	-	CASSQQGGGTEAFF	TGTGCCAGCAGCCAACAGGGGGGAGGGACTGAAGCTTTCTTT
21	-	TRBJ2-7	TRBV5-1	-	CASKQLRSTGQDGSLTYEQYF	TGCGCCAGCAAACAGCTTAGGAGCACAGGGCAGGACGGGAGCCTCACCTACGAGCAGTACTTC
13	TRBD1	TRBJ1-5	TRBV10-3	-	CAISDRGNQPQHF	TGTGCCATCAGCGACAGGGGCAATCAGCCCCAGCATTTT
12	-	TRBJ1-2	TRBV7-3	-	CASSEGGYGYTF	TGTGCCAGCAGCGAGGGGGGCTATGGCTACACCTTC
17	-	TRBJ2-2	TRBV19	few	CASSIFPGTRTAGELFF	TGTGCCAGTAGTATTTTTCCCGGGACCCGAACCGCCGGGGAGCTGTTTTTT
14	TRBD1	TRBJ2-7	TRBV7-9	few	CASSPPQGYHEQYF	TGTGCCAGCAGCCCGCCACAGGGGTACCACGAGCAGTACTTC
15	-	TRBJ1-2	TRBV6-5	-	CASVSLLSSNYGYTF	TGTGCCAGCGTTTCCCTTTTAAGTTCAAACTATGGCTACACCTTC
16	-	TRBJ1-5	TRBV15	-	CATSRDLRQGNQPQHF	TGTGCCACCAGCAGAGATCTGAGACAGGGCAATCAGCCCCAGCATTTT
16	TRBD2	TRBJ2-7	TRBV4-1	-	CASSHPTSGTSYEQYF	TGCGCCAGCAGCCACCCTACTAGCGGGACCTCCTACGAGCAGTACTTC
16	-	TRBJ1-3	TRBV7-9	once	CASSLGGVSSGNTIYF	TGTGCCAGCAGTCTTGGTGGGGTGAGCTCTGGAAACACCATATATTTT
15	-	TRBJ2-6	TRBV28	-	CASSLPGAGANVLTF	TGTGCCAGCAGTTTACCAGGGGCTGGGGCCAACGTCCTGACTTTC
15	TRBD1	TRBJ1-1	TRBV9	-	CASSDWDRGGTEAFF	TGTGCCAGCAGCGACTGGGACAGGGGAGGAACTGAAGCTTTCTTT
14	-	TRBJ2-3	TRBV5-6	-	CASNRRSSTDTQYF	TGTGCCAGCAACAGACGGAGTTCCACAGATACGCAGTATTTT
13	TRBD1	TRBJ2-4	TRBV29-1	-	CSVEDRGRNIQYF	TGCAGCGTTGAGGACAGGGGGCGAAACATTCAGTACTTC
13	-	TRBJ2-7	TRBV7-2	-	CASSATSSYEQYF	TGTGCCAGCAGCGCAACTTCCTCCTACGAGCAGTACTTC
13	TRBD1	TRBJ1-1	TRBV5-4	-	CASSSDRTGEAFF	TGTGCCAGCAGCTCGGACCGGACAGGGGAAGCTTTCTTT
12	-	TRBJ2-7	TRBV13	-	CASSAGSYEQYF	TGTGCCAGCAGCGCTGGCTCCTACGAGCAGTACTTC
12	TRBD2	TRBJ2-7	TRBV7-3	-	CASSYPGGEQYF	TGTGCCAGCAGTTACCCGGGAGGCGAGCAGTACTTC
16	-	TRBJ2-3	TRBV4-1	-	CASSQLSGLDTDTQYF	TGCGCCAGCAGCCAACTATCGGGACTGGACACAGATACGCAGTATTTT
13	-	TRBJ1-1	TRBV11-2	-	CASITEGNTEAFF	TGTGCCAGCATAACAGAGGGGAACACTGAAGCTTTCTTT
16	-	TRBJ1-4	TRBV5-6	-	CASSSLGGPTNEKLFF	TGTGCCAGCAGTTCCCTGGGGGGCCCAACTAATGAAAAACTGTTTTTT
18	TRBD2	TRBJ2-5	TRBV5-1	-	CASSLTLGGAGDGETQYF	TGCGCCAGCAGCTTGACACTAGGGGGAGCGGGAGATGGCGAGACCCAGTACTTC
15	TRBD1	TRBJ2-2	TRBV19	-	CASSIGTGSTGELFF	TGTGCCAGTAGTATAGGGACAGGTTCCACCGGGGAGCTGTTTTTT